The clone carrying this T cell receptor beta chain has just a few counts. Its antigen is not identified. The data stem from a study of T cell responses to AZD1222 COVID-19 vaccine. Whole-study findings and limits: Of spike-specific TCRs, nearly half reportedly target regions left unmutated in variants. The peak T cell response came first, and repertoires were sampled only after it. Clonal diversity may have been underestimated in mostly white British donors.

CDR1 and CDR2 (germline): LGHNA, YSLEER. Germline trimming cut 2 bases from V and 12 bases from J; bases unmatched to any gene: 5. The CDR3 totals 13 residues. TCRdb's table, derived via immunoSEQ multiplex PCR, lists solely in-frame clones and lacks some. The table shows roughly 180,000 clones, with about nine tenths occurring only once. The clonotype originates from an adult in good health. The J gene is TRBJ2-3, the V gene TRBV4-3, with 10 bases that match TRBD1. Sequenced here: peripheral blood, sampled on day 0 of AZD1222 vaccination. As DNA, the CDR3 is TGCGCCAGCAGCCAACCAGGGACAGGGGTACAGTATTTT. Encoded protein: CASSQPGTGVQYF.